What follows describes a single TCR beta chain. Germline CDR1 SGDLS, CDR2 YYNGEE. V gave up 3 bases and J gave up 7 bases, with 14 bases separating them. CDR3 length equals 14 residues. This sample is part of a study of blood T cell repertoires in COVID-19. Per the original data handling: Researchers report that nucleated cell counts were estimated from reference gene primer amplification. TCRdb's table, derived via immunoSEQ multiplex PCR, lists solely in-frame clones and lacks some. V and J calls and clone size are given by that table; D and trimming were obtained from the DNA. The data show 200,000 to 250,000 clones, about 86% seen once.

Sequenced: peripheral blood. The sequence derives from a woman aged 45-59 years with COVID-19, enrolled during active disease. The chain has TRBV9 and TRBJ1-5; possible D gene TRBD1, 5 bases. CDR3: CASSESGGIQPQHF. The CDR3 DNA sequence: TGTGCCAGCAGCGAGAGCGGGGGAATCCAGCCCCAGCATTTT.